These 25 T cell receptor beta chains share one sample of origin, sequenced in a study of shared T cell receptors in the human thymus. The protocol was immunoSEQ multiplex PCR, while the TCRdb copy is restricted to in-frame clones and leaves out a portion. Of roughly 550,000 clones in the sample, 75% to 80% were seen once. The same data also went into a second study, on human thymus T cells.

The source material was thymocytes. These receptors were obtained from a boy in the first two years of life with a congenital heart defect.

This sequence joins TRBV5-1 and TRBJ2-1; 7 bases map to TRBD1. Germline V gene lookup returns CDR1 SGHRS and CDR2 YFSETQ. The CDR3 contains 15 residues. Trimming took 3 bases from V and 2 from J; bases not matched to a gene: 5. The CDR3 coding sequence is TGCGCCAGCAGCTGGGGACAGCCCCCCTACAATGAGCAGTTCTTC. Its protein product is CASSWGQPPYNEQFF.

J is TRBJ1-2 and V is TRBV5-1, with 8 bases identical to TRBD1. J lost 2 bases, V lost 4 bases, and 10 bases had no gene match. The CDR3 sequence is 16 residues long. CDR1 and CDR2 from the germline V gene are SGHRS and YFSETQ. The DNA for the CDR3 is TGCGCCAGCAGCCCGAACCCAGGGGGCCTAAACTATGGCTACACCTTC. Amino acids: CASSPNPGGLNYGYTF.

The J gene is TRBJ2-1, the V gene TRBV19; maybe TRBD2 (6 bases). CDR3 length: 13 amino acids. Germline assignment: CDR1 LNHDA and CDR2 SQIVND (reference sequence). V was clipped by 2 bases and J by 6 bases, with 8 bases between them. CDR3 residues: CASSIRGINEQFF. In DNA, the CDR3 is TGTGCCAGTAGTATACGGGGGATCAATGAGCAGTTCTTC. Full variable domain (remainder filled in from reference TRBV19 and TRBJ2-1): DGGITQSPKYLFRKEGQNVTLSCEQNLNHDAMYWYRQDPGQGLRLIYYSQIVNDFQKGDIAEGYSVSREKKESFPLTVTSAQKNPTAFYLCASSIRGINEQFFGPGTRLTVL.

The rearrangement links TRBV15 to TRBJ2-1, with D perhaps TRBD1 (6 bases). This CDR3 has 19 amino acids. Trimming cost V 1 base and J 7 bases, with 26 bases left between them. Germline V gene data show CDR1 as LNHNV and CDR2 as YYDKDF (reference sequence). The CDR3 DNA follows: TGTGCCACCAGCAGAGGGCACAGGGTTCACTCCCCTCTAATGAATGAGCAGTTCTTC. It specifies CATSRGHRVHSPLMNEQFF. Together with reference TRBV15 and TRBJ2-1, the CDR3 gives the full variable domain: DAMVIQNPRYQVTQFGKPVTLSCSQTLNHNVMYWYQQKSSQAPKLLFHYYDKDFNNEADTPDNFQSRRPNTSFCFLDIRSPGLGDTAMYLCATSRGHRVHSPLMNEQFFGPGTRLTVL.

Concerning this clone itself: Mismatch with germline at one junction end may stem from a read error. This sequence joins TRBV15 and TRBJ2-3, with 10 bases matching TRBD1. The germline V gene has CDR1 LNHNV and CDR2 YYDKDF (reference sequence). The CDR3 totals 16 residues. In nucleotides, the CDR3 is TGTGTCACCGGGACAGGGGAATATAATAGCACAGATACGCAGTATTTT. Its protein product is CVTGTGEYNSTDTQYF.

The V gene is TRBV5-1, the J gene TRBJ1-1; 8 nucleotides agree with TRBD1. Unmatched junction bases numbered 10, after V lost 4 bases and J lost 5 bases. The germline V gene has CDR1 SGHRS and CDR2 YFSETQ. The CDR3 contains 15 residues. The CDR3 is CASSAGQGRGTEAFF. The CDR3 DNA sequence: TGCGCCAGCAGCGCCGGACAGGGCCGGGGGACTGAAGCTTTCTTT.

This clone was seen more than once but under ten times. CDR3 loop: CASSLSEEPTNYGYTF. The CDR3 DNA reads as TGTGCCAGCAGCTTATCTGAGGAACCGACTAACTATGGCTACACCTTC. J is TRBJ1-2 and V is TRBV7-2, with no clear D. Trimming removed 2 bases at V and 0 bases at J, with 13 bases between. Germline-derived CDR1 and CDR2 are SGHTA and FQGNSA. The CDR3 spans 16 residues.

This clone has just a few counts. The CDR3 DNA reads TGTGCCAGCAGCAAACAGGGGTGGTCCGGGGAGCTGTTTTTT. Translation gives CASSKQGWSGELFF. The rearrangement joins TRBV11-3 to TRBJ2-2, with 7 bases matching TRBD1. V dropped 5 bases and J dropped 6; count of bases not matched to a gene: 6. The CDR3 is 14 residues long. Germline V gene data show CDR1 as SGHNT and CDR2 as YENEEA. Full variable domain (missing parts from reference TRBV11-3 and TRBJ2-2): EAGVVQSPRYKIIEKKQPVAFWCNPISGHNTLYWYLQNLGQGPELLIRYENEEAVDDSQLPKDRFSAERLKGVDSTLKIQPAELGDSAVYLCASSKQGWSGELFFGEGSRLTVL.

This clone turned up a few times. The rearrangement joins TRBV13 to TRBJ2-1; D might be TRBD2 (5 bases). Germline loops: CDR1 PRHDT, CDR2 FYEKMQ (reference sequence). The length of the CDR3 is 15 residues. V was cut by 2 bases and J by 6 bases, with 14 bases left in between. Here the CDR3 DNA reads TGTGCCAGCAGCTTACTAGCCCCGACCCCCAATGAGCAGTTCTTC. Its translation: CASSLLAPTPNEQFF.

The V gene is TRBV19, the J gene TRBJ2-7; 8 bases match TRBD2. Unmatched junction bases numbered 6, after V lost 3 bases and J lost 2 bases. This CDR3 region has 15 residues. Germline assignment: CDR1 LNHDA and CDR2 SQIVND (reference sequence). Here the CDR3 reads CASSIRAGVPYEQYF. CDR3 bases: TGTGCCAGTAGTATCCGAGCGGGAGTCCCCTACGAGCAGTACTTC.

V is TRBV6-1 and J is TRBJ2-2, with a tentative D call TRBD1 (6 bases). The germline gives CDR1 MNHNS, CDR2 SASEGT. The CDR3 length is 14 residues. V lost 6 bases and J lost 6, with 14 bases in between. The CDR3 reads CASSRGRGPGELFF. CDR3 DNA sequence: TGTGCCAGCAGCCGGGGCAGGGGTCCCGGGGAGCTGTTTTTT.

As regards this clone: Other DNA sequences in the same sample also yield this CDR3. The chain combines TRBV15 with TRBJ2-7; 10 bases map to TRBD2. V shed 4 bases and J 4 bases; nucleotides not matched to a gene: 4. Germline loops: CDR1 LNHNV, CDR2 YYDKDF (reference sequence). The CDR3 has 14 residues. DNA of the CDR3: TGTGCCACCAGCACTAGCGGGAGAGGGTACGAGCAGTACTTC. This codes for CATSTSGRGYEQYF.

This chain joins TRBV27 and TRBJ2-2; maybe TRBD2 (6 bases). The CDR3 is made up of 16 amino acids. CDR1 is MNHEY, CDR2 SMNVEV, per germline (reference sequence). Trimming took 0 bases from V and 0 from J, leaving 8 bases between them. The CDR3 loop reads CASSLSLASNTGELFF. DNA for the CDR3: TGTGCCAGCAGTTTATCGCTAGCGTCGAACACCGGGGAGCTGTTTTTT.

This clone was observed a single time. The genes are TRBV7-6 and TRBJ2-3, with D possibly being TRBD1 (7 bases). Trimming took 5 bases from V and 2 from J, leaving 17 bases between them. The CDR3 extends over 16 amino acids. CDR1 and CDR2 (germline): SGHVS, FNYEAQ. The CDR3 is CASSEGAWEDTDTQYF. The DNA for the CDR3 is TGTGCCAGCAGCGAGGGGGCGTGGGAGGACACAGATACGCAGTATTTT.

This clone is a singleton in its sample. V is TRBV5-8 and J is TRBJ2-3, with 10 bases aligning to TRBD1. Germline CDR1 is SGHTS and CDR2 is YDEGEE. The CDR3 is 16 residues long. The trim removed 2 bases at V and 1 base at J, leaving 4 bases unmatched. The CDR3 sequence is CASSLIGTGGTDTQYF. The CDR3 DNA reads TGTGCCAGCAGCTTAATTGGGACAGGGGGCACAGATACGCAGTATTTT.

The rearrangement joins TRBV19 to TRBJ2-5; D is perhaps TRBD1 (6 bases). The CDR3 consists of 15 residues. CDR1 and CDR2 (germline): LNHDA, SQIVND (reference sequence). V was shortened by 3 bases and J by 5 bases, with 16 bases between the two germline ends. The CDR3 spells CASSMGVVGAETQYF. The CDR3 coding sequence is TGTGCCAGTAGTATGGGGGTGGTGGGGGCGGAGACCCAGTACTTC.

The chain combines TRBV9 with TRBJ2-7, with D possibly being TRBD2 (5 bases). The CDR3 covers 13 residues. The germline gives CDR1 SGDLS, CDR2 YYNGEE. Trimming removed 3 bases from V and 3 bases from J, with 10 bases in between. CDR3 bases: TGTGCCAGCAGCGGAGGAGAGGGCTACGAGCAGTACTTC. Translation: CASSGGEGYEQYF.

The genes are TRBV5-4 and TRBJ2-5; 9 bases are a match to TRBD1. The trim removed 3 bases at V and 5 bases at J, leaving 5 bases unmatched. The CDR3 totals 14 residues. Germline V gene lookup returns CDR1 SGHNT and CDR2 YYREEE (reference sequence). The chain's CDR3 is CASSWGQGMETQYF. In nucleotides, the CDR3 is TGTGCCAGCAGCTGGGGACAGGGCATGGAGACCCAGTACTTC. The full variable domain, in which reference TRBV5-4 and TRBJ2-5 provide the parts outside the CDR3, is ETGVTQSPTHLIKTRGQQVTLRCSSQSGHNTVSWYQQALGQGPQFIFQYYREEENGRGNFPPRFSGLQFPNYSSELNVNALELDDSALYLCASSWGQGMETQYFGPGTRLLVL.

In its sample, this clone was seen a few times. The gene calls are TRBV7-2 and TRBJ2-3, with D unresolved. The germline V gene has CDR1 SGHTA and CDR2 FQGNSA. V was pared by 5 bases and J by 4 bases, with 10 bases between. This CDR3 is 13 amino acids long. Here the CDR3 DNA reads TGTGCCAGCAGCCGGAGTGAGGCAGATACGCAGTATTTT. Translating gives CASSRSEADTQYF.

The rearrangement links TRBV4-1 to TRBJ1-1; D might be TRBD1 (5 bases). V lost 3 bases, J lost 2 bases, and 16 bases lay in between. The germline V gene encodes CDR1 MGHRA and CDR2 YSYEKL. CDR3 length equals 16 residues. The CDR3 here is CASSQDILHLNTEAFF. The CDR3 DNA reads TGCGCCAGCAGCCAGGACATCCTCCACCTTAACACTGAAGCTTTCTTT.

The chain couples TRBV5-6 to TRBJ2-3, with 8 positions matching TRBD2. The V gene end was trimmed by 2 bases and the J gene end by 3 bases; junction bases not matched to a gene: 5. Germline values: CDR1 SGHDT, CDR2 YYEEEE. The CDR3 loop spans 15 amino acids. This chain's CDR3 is CASSFRREETDTQYF. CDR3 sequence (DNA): TGTGCCAGCAGCTTCCGGCGGGAGGAAACAGATACGCAGTATTTT.

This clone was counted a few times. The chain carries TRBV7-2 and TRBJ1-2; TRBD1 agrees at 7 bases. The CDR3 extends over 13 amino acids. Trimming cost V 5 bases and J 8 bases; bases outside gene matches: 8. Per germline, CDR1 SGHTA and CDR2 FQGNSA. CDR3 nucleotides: TGTGCCAGCAGCCGGGACAGACATGACGGCTACACCTTC. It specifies CASSRDRHDGYTF.

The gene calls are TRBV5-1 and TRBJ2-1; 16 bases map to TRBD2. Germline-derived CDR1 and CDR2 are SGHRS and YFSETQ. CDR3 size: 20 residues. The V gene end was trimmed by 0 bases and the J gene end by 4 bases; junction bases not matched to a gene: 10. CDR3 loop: CASSLVLGLAGGPGYNEQFF. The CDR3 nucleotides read TGCGCCAGCAGCTTGGTTCTGGGACTAGCGGGAGGGCCGGGGTACAATGAGCAGTTCTTC. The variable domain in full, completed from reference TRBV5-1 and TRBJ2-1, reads KAGVTQTPRYLIKTRGQQVTLSCSPISGHRSVSWYQQTPGQGLQFLFEYFSETQRNKGNFPGRFSGRQFSNSRSEMNVSTLELGDSALYLCASSLVLGLAGGPGYNEQFFGPGTRLTVL.

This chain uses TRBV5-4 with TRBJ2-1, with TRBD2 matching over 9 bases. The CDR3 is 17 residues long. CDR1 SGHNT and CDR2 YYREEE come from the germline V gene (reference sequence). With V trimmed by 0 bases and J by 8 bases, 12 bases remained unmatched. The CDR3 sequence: CASSLGPSASGIYEQFF. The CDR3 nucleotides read TGTGCCAGCAGCTTGGGGCCGAGCGCTAGCGGGATCTATGAGCAGTTCTTC.

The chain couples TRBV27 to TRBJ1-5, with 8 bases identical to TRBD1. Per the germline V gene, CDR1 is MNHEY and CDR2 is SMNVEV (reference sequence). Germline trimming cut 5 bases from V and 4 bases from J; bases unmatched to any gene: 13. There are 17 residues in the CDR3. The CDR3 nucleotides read TGTGCCAGCAGTCGCTACCCCCAGGGGGCCTGGAATCAGCCCCAGCATTTT. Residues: CASSRYPQGAWNQPQHF.